This TCR beta chain appears in the sequencing data of a study of shared clonotypes between healthy human individuals. Study details: Ranging from 18 to 49 in age, donors were a couple of women and a few men. For every donor, three CD4 naive, three CD4 memory, two CD8 naive and one CD8 memory plates were used.

Researchers divided each subset's genomic DNA evenly across several immunoSEQ plates. Method: immunoSEQ multiplex PCR; TCRdb's copy keeps in-frame clones and lacks some. The table lists around 2.5 million clones, 80% to 95% of them singletons. V gave up 5 bases and J gave up 3 bases; unmatched junction bases: 10. The CDR3 is made up of 15 amino acids. From germline, CDR1 is MDHEN and CDR2 SYDVKM. This chain uses TRBV28 with TRBJ2-7; 7 nucleotides match TRBD1. Sequencing was done on a sample of naive CD4+ T cells from PBMCs. Subset here: CD45RA+ positively selected. This TCR was recovered from a man aged 18 to 29 in good health. Some clones in this sample may be carry-over from other donors' samples. The chain's CDR3 is CASSPPGQKVYEQYF. Written as DNA, the CDR3 is TGTGCCAGCAGTCCCCCGGGACAGAAAGTCTACGAGCAGTACTTC.